This TCR beta chain was recovered during a study of control samples from healthy donors and cancer patients. Measured with immunoSEQ multiplex PCR; TCRdb has only the in-frame clones, and not every one. Here the sample spans 150,000 or so clones, about 93% being singletons. The CDR3 contains 15 residues. With 0 bases removed from V and 5 bases from J, the gap between germline ends came to 10 bases. The germline V gene has CDR1 SGHTA and CDR2 FQGNSA. The rearrangement joins TRBV7-2 to TRBJ2-2; possible D gene TRBD1, 6 bases. Sequencing was done on a sample of blood. The source of this sequence is a middle-aged man in good health. CDR3 DNA: TGTGCCAGCAGCTTAGCTATCACAGGGACCGGGGAGCTGTTTTTT. It encodes CASSLAITGTGELFF.